The 16 T cell receptor beta chains listed next were all sequenced from one sample in a study of OX40 agonist ivuxolimab in advanced cancers. Some clones are missing from TCRdb's copy, which holds only in-frame ones; the method was immunoSEQ multiplex PCR. Here the sample spans some 24,000 clones, roughly 78% being singletons. Sequencing used CD4+ or CD8+ T cells sorted from blood, obtained in a trial of the OX40 agonist ivuxolimab. The source is an adult with an advanced solid tumor such as melanoma, head and neck, liver or kidney cancer.

The chain recombines TRBV4-2 with TRBJ1-2; perhaps TRBD1 as D (6 bases). The germline CDR1 and CDR2 sequences are LGHNA and YNFKEQ. V lost 0 bases, J lost 0 bases, and 11 bases lay in between. The CDR3 has 16 amino acids. DNA of the CDR3: TGTGCCAGCAGCCAAGAAACAGGGAACTCTAACTATGGCTACACCTTC. Its translation: CASSQETGNSNYGYTF.

The CDR3 loop is CASGNGGSGNTIYF. CDR3 nucleotides: TGCGCCAGCGGGAACGGGGGCTCTGGAAACACCATATATTTT. The J gene is TRBJ1-3, the V gene TRBV5-1; D may be TRBD1 (5 bases). The CDR3 loop spans 14 amino acids. Germline lookup yields CDR1 SGHRS and CDR2 YFSETQ. Trimming took 7 bases from V and 0 from J, leaving 11 bases between them.

The rearrangement links TRBV9 to TRBJ2-1; no reliable D call. Germline CDR1 and CDR2: SGDLS and YYNGEE. This CDR3 spans 15 amino acids. Trimming shortened V by 0 bases and J by 7 bases, and 14 bases separated the two germline ends. The chain's CDR3 is CASSVGSTHLNEQFF. CDR3 nucleotides: TGTGCCAGCAGCGTAGGATCTACGCACCTTAATGAGCAGTTCTTC.

This chain joins TRBV19 and TRBJ2-4; 8 bases match TRBD1. Trimming removed 0 bases from V and 7 bases from J; junction bases left unmatched: 2. The CDR3 totals 14 residues. Germline assignment: CDR1 LNHDA and CDR2 SQIVND (reference sequence). The CDR3: CASSIDNRGNIQYF. The CDR3 region has the DNA TGTGCCAGTAGTATAGACAACAGGGGGAACATTCAGTACTTC.

This clone was seen just once. For the CDR3, the DNA is TGTGCCACCGAGGGTTCGACCGGGGAGCTGTTTTTT. Translation gives CATEGSTGELFF. The chain combines TRBV5-4 with TRBJ2-2, with D perhaps matching TRBD2 (5 bases). The CDR3 runs 12 residues. CDR1 is SGHNT and CDR2 is YYREEE in the germline V gene (reference sequence). The V end lost 9 bases, the J end lost 5 bases, and 11 bases lay between the germline ends.

The rearrangement uses TRBV13 and TRBJ1-4; perhaps TRBD1 as D (6 bases). V was clipped by 4 bases and J by 7 bases, with 13 bases between them. Germline CDR1 PRHDT, CDR2 FYEKMQ (reference sequence). The CDR3 covers 14 residues. CDR3 coding DNA: TGTGCCAGCAGCTCTGCGGGGGGCGTTGAAAAACTGTTTTTT. It yields the protein CASSSAGGVEKLFF.

The J gene is TRBJ2-7, the V gene TRBV27; D unclear. Germline-derived CDR1 and CDR2 are MNHEY and SMNVEV (reference sequence). The germline V and J ends were trimmed by 3 bases and 3 bases, with 15 bases remaining between them. CDR3 length: 15 residues. CDR3 coding DNA: TGTGCCAGCAGTTTTTTGGACCAGCGTTACTACGAGCAGTACTTC. Its translation is CASSFLDQRYYEQYF.

This clone has only a few counts. The gene calls are TRBV10-3 and TRBJ1-2, with a tentative D call TRBD1 (6 bases). The CDR3 contains 17 residues. The V gene lost 0 bases and the J gene lost 3 bases, with 17 bases spanning the gap. Germline-derived CDR1 and CDR2 are ENHRY and SYGVKD. The CDR3 coding sequence is TGTGCCATCAGTGAGTCGGGCATCTTCAGGGGAGACTATGGCTACACCTTC. Translated: CAISESGIFRGDYGYTF.

This chain joins TRBV18 and TRBJ2-3; TRBD1 might be the D (6 bases). Germline V lookup: CDR1 KGHSH, CDR2 LQKENI. The V end lost 3 bases, the J end lost 8 bases, and 15 bases lay between the germline ends. CDR3 length: 14 residues. CDR3 sequence reads: CASSPSDSKGTQYF. The DNA for the CDR3 is TGTGCCAGCTCACCCTCGGACAGTAAGGGTACGCAGTATTTT.

The CDR3 bases are TGTGCCAGCAGTTACTCTTACAGGAACTATGGCTACACCTTC. It is translated as CASSYSYRNYGYTF. The rearrangement links TRBV6-5 to TRBJ1-2; possibly TRBD1 for D (5 bases). CDR1 is MNHEY, CDR2 SVGAGI, per germline. CDR3 size: 14 residues. Trimming removed 0 bases from V and 2 bases from J, with 7 bases in between.

The chain employs TRBV10-3 and TRBJ2-7; D possibly corresponds to TRBD2 (5 bases). V gave up 3 bases and J gave up 3 bases, with 15 bases separating them. CDR1 ENHRY and CDR2 SYGVKD come from the germline V gene. This CDR3 is built from 15 residues. The CDR3 DNA reads TGTGCCATCAGTGACCTTCCTCGGGATAACTACGAGCAGTACTTC. Its protein product is CAISDLPRDNYEQYF.

This chain uses TRBV5-1 with TRBJ1-2, with 8 bases that match TRBD1. Germline CDR1 reads SGHRS; CDR2 reads YFSETQ. The V segment lost 4 bases and the J segment 2 bases; nucleotides outside the gene matches: 4. CDR3 length equals 14 residues. The CDR3 here is CASSGPGGNYGYTF. DNA of the CDR3: TGCGCCAGCAGCGGCCCAGGGGGCAACTATGGCTACACCTTC.

This rearrangement joins TRBV5-1 to TRBJ1-5; TRBD1 matches 9 bases. Looked up from germline, CDR1 is SGHRS and CDR2 is YFSETQ. This CDR3 is 15 amino acids long. V trimming: 0 bases; J trimming: 6 bases; junction bases outside the gene matches: 4. The CDR3 protein is CASSLEGQGSQPQHF. CDR3 sequence (DNA): TGCGCCAGCAGCTTGGAGGGACAGGGTTCTCAGCCCCAGCATTTT.

The chain has TRBV18 and TRBJ1-5; possibly TRBD1 for D (5 bases). V lost 4 bases, J lost 6 bases, and 13 bases lay in between. The CDR3 spans 14 residues. Looked up from germline, CDR1 is KGHSH and CDR2 is LQKENI. CDR3 in DNA: TGTGCCAGCTCACGGGGACGGGAAGGTCAGCCCCAGCATTTT. The encoded protein is CASSRGREGQPQHF.

This chain's CDR3 is CAISDQGARSPLHF. CDR3 bases: TGTGCCATCAGTGATCAGGGGGCAAGGTCACCCCTCCACTTT. The chain has TRBV10-3 and TRBJ1-6; 8 bases are a match to TRBD1. Losses at the gene ends were 3 bases for V and 10 bases for J; bases not matched to a gene: 5. Germline loops: CDR1 ENHRY, CDR2 SYGVKD. The CDR3 has 14 residues.

This chain links TRBV6-1 with TRBJ1-5; D is uncertain. V was shortened by 3 bases and J by 0 bases, with 9 bases between the two germline ends. The CDR3 runs 15 residues. Germline CDR1 is MNHNS and CDR2 is SASEGT. The CDR3: CASSEPQPSNQPQHF. CDR3 DNA sequence: TGTGCCAGCAGTGAGCCCCAGCCTAGCAATCAGCCCCAGCATTTT.